This is a list of T cell receptor beta chains from one sample in a study of human T cells and chemical hapten exposure. TCRdb called the RACE reads again in MiXCR, with one record for every CDR3 protein. This table holds 180,000 or so distinct CDR3 sequences, roughly 30% found once. The source was whole blood, collected in connection with sensitization to the hapten diphenylcyclopropenone (DPC). The source of these receptors is a woman aged 25 to 45 with alopecia areata. Some clones in this sample may be carry-over from other donors' samples. Each CDR3 is given with its conserved first and last residue. The order of the fields is J gene, V gene, D gene, clone size, CDR3 protein, CDR3 DNA. A D gene is named only where the DNA matches it firmly. Size values are once, few and many counts, or a class for expanded clones, and some rows have none.

j_gene: TRBJ2-1
v_gene: TRBV4-2
d_gene: TRBD2
abundance: NA
CDR3aa: CASSQDSLAGAAFF
CDR3nt: TGTGCCAGCAGCCAAGATAGTCTAGCGGGGGCGGCGTTCTTC

j_gene: TRBJ2-5
v_gene: TRBV9
d_gene: TRBD1
abundance: NA
CDR3aa: CASSAGQGQETQYF
CDR3nt: TGTGCCAGCAGCGCCGGACAGGGACAAGAGACCCAGTACTTC

j_gene: TRBJ2-5
v_gene: TRBV7-6
d_gene: NA
abundance: NA
CDR3aa: CASSLALGGKTQYF
CDR3nt: TGTGCCAGCAGCTTAGCGCTGGGGGGAAAGACCCAGTACTTC

j_gene: TRBJ2-5
v_gene: TRBV29-1
d_gene: NA
abundance: NA
CDR3aa: CSVSKGQSQETQYF
CDR3nt: TGCAGCGTCAGCAAAGGACAGTCCCAAGAGACCCAGTACTTC

j_gene: TRBJ1-1
v_gene: TRBV25-1
d_gene: NA
abundance: few
CDR3aa: CASSQAGEGTEAFF
CDR3nt: TGTGCCAGCAGTCAAGCTGGGGAGGGGACTGAAGCTTTCTTT

j_gene: TRBJ2-1
v_gene: TRBV13
d_gene: TRBD2
abundance: NA
CDR3aa: CASSLEVAGPNEQFF
CDR3nt: TGTGCCAGCAGCTTGGAAGTAGCGGGGCCCAATGAGCAGTTCTTC

j_gene: TRBJ2-7
v_gene: TRBV20-1
d_gene: TRBD1
abundance: few
CDR3aa: CSAPPPLQGYEQYF
CDR3nt: TGCAGTGCTCCTCCCCCCTTACAGGGGTACGAGCAGTACTTC

j_gene: TRBJ2-1
v_gene: TRBV24-1
d_gene: NA
abundance: NA
CDR3aa: CATSDYQGINEQFF
CDR3nt: TGTGCCACCAGTGACTATCAGGGAATCAATGAGCAGTTCTTC

j_gene: TRBJ2-2
v_gene: TRBV21-1
d_gene: NA
abundance: few
CDR3aa: CASSNAGTETGELFF
CDR3nt: TGTGCCAGCAGCAATGCCGGGACAGAGACCGGGGAGCTGTTTTTT

j_gene: TRBJ2-5
v_gene: TRBV24-1
d_gene: NA
abundance: NA
CDR3aa: CATSEPAAQETQYF
CDR3nt: TGTGCCACCAGTGAGCCCGCCGCCCAAGAGACCCAGTACTTC

j_gene: TRBJ1-4
v_gene: TRBV20-1
d_gene: TRBD1
abundance: few
CDR3aa: CSARQGSNEKLFF
CDR3nt: TGCAGTGCTCGACAGGGGTCTAATGAAAAACTGTTTTTT

j_gene: TRBJ2-7
v_gene: TRBV7-9
d_gene: NA
abundance: NA
CDR3aa: CASSKGLYEQYF
CDR3nt: TGTGCCAGCAGCAAGGGTCTCTACGAGCAGTACTTC

j_gene: TRBJ1-5
v_gene: TRBV28
d_gene: TRBD1
abundance: few
CDR3aa: CASSPDDREWQPQHF
CDR3nt: TGTGCCAGCAGTCCAGATGACAGGGAATGGCAGCCCCAGCATTTT

j_gene: TRBJ2-3
v_gene: TRBV7-2
d_gene: NA
abundance: few
CDR3aa: CASSLAGITDTQYF
CDR3nt: TGTGCCAGCAGCTTAGCGGGGATCACAGATACGCAGTATTTT